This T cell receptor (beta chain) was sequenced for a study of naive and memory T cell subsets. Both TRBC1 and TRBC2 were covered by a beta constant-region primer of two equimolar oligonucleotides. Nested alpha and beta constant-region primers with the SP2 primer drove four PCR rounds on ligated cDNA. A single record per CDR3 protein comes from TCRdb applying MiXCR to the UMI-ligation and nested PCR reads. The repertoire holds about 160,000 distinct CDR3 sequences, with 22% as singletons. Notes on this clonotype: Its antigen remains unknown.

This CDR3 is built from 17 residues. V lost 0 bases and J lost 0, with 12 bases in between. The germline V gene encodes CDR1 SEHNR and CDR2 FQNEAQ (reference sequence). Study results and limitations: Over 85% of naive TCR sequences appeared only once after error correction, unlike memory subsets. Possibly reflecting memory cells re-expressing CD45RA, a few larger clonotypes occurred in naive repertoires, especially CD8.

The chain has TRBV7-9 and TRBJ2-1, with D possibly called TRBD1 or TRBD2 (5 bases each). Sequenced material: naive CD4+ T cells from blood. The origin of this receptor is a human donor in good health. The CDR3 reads CASSLAGRVSSYNEQFF. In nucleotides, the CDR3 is TGTGCCAGCAGCTTAGCGGGACGCGTGAGCTCCTACAATGAGCAGTTCTTC.